The next 25 T cell receptor beta chains were all read from a single sample in a study of blood T cell repertoires in COVID-19. The method was immunoSEQ multiplex PCR; TCRdb's version includes in-frame clones alone and lacks a portion of them. The sample carries a few hundred thousand clones, more than 75% recorded once. The sequencing input was peripheral blood. The receptors were gathered from a human donor in a cohort sampled during active COVID-19.

CDR3: CSASRQGSLVSPLHF. The CDR3 region has the DNA TGCAGTGCTAGTAGGCAGGGCTCTCTGGTCTCACCCCTCCACTTT. The genes are TRBV20-1 and TRBJ1-6; D possibly corresponds to TRBD1 (5 bases). From germline, CDR1 is DFQATT and CDR2 SNEGSKA (reference sequence). Trimming shortened V by 3 bases and J by 10 bases, and 19 bases separated the two germline ends. The CDR3 length is 15 residues.

The CDR3 sequence: CASSLTTSRGQETQYF. The DNA for the CDR3 is TGTGCCAGCAGCCTCACAACGTCTAGGGGGCAGGAGACCCAGTACTTC. The rearrangement links TRBV7-9 to TRBJ2-5, with 7 bases fitting TRBD1. CDR3 size: 16 residues. Germline CDR1 SEHNR, CDR2 FQNEAQ (reference sequence). Unmatched junction bases numbered 14, after V lost 5 bases and J lost 5 bases.

The chain's CDR3 is CASSYAGPPSSYEQYF. The CDR3 nucleotides are TGTGCCAGCAGTTACGCGGGTCCGCCGAGCTCCTACGAGCAGTACTTC. This chain uses TRBV6-2 or TRBV6-3 with TRBJ2-7; a weak D match, TRBD2 (5 bases). The V end was cut by 2 bases, the J end by 0 bases, with 14 bases between. The CDR3 runs to 16 residues. Germline V gene lookup returns CDR1 MNHEY and CDR2 SVGEGT.

The chain carries TRBV5-8 and TRBJ2-7, with D possibly TRBD2 on 6 matching bases. V was clipped by 4 bases and J by 0 bases, with 14 bases between them. The CDR3 has 15 amino acids. Germline V gives CDR1 SGHTS, CDR2 YDEGEE. The CDR3 loop reads CASSGGLLSSYEQYF. The CDR3, as DNA: TGTGCCAGCAGCGGGGGACTCTTGAGCTCCTACGAGCAGTACTTC. Drawing the rest from reference TRBV5-8 and TRBJ2-7, the complete variable domain is EAGVTQSPTHLIKTRGQQATLRCSPISGHTSVYWYQQALGLGLQFLLWYDEGEERNRGNFPPRFSGRQFPNYSSELNVNALELEDSALYLCASSGGLLSSYEQYFGPGTRLTVT.

V gene TRBV5-6 combines with J gene TRBJ2-7; 14 bases map to TRBD2. V lost 4 bases to trimming and J lost 7 bases; unmatched junction nucleotides: 10. CDR1 SGHDT and CDR2 YYEEEE come from the germline V gene. The CDR3 is made up of 16 amino acids. The CDR3 spells CASSLGTSGRRREQYF. For the CDR3, the DNA is TGTGCCAGCAGCCTCGGGACTAGCGGGAGAAGGAGGGAGCAGTACTTC. The variable domain in full, completed from reference TRBV5-6 and TRBJ2-7, reads DAGVTQSPTHLIKTRGQQVTLRCSPKSGHDTVSWYQQALGQGPQFIFQYYEEEERQRGNFPDRFSGHQFPNYSSELNVNALLLGDSALYLCASSLGTSGRRREQYFGPGTRLTVT.

The sample holds one count of this clone. The rearrangement uses TRBV2 and TRBJ2-7; 10 nucleotides align to TRBD2. Trimming took 6 bases from V and 0 from J; bases not matched to a gene: 5. This CDR3 has 15 amino acids. CDR1 and CDR2 (germline): SNHLY, FYNNEI. CDR3 nucleotides: TGTGCCAGCAGACCCACTAGCGGGGCCTCCTACGAGCAGTACTTC. Translating it yields CASRPTSGASYEQYF.

This clone came up a few times. V gene TRBV5-1 combines with J gene TRBJ1-2, with D perhaps matching TRBD1 (6 bases). Trimming pared 0 bases from V and 5 bases from J, leaving 8 bases between. CDR1 and CDR2 from the germline V gene are SGHRS and YFSETQ. This CDR3 has 13 amino acids. This CDR3 reads CASSLEGEYGYTF. In nucleotides, the CDR3 is TGCGCCAGCAGCTTGGAGGGGGAATATGGCTACACCTTC.

The chain couples TRBV10-3 to TRBJ2-5, with 14 bases that match TRBD2. The V gene end was trimmed by 10 bases and the J gene end by 6 bases; junction bases not matched to a gene: 16. Germline V gene data show CDR1 as ENHRY and CDR2 as SYGVKD. The CDR3 loop spans 17 amino acids. CDR3 amino acids: CATESGLAGVGSKTQYF. The CDR3 coding sequence is TGTGCCACAGAGTCGGGACTAGCGGGAGTAGGCTCCAAGACCCAGTACTTC.

The J gene is TRBJ2-1, the V gene TRBV13; D may be TRBD2 (6 bases). Germline V lookup: CDR1 PRHDT, CDR2 FYEKMQ (reference sequence). V lost 5 bases to trimming and J lost 3 bases, with 14 bases between them. This CDR3 contains 15 residues. The CDR3 sequence is CASSLPGLGYNEQFF. CDR3 in DNA: TGTGCCAGCAGCCTCCCGGGACTGGGCTACAATGAGCAGTTCTTC.

This clone has a single count. This rearrangement joins TRBV9 to TRBJ1-4; tentatively, D is TRBD1 (6 bases). CDR3 size: 17 residues. V lost 4 bases and J lost 8, with 24 bases in between. Germline CDR1 reads SGDLS; CDR2 reads YYNGEE. CDR3: CASSPTSGSGVGEKLFF. CDR3 bases: TGTGCCAGCAGCCCTACCTCGGGCTCAGGGGTAGGAGAAAAACTGTTTTTT. The variable domain in full, with the rest retrieved from reference TRBV9 and TRBJ1-4, is DSGVTQTPKHLITATGQRVTLRCSPRSGDLSVYWYQQSLDQGLQFLIQYYNGEERAKGNILERFSAQQFPDLHSELNLSSLELGDSALYFCASSPTSGSGVGEKLFFGSGTQLSVL.

This clone has more than one count but fewer than ten. The chain has TRBV7-2 and TRBJ1-6, with D possibly being TRBD1 (6 bases). From germline, CDR1 is SGHTA and CDR2 FQGNSA. V shed 7 bases and J shed 6 bases, with 10 bases lying between them. The CDR3 length is 13 residues. The CDR3 sequence: CASTRQANSPLHF. The CDR3 nucleotides read TGTGCCAGCACCCGACAGGCTAATTCACCCCTCCACTTT.

The V call is TRBV16, the J call TRBJ2-5; D gene uncertain. Trimming shortened V by 2 bases and J by 3 bases, and 7 bases separated the two germline ends. CDR3 length: 13 amino acids. Germline V CDR1 and CDR2: KGHSY, FQNENV. CDR3 sequence reads: CASSQGTEETQYF. The CDR3 coding sequence is TGTGCCAGCAGCCAAGGCACAGAAGAGACCCAGTACTTC.

The J gene is TRBJ1-3, the V gene TRBV9; D perhaps matches TRBD1 (6 bases). CDR3 length equals 16 residues. The germline CDR1 and CDR2 sequences are SGDLS and YYNGEE. Trimming took 2 bases from V and 0 from J, leaving 12 bases between them. CDR3 coding DNA: TGTGCCAGCAGCGTGGGGGCGTCAAGCTCTGGAAACACCATATATTTT. The encoded protein is CASSVGASSSGNTIYF.

The chain couples TRBV9 to TRBJ1-1; 11 nucleotides align to TRBD1. CDR3 size: 15 residues. V lost 3 bases and J lost 5; bases outside the gene matches: 6. CDR1 is SGDLS and CDR2 is YYNGEE in the germline V gene. The CDR3 is CASSGTGGKETEAFF. DNA of the CDR3: TGTGCCAGCAGCGGGACAGGGGGCAAGGAAACTGAAGCTTTCTTT.

This clone showed up just once. This chain uses TRBV7-2 with TRBJ2-2; D perhaps matches TRBD1 (6 bases). This CDR3 is 13 amino acids long. Germline V CDR1 and CDR2: SGHTA, FQGNSA. The V end was cut by 1 base, the J end by 7 bases, with 7 bases between. CDR3 loop: CASSLGQVGELFF. CDR3 bases: TGTGCCAGCAGCTTAGGACAGGTCGGGGAGCTGTTTTTT.

This clone was seen just once. The chain uses TRBV7-9 and TRBJ1-6; tentatively, D is TRBD1 (6 bases). The CDR3 consists of 17 residues. V lost 5 bases, J lost 8 bases, and 22 bases lay in between. CDR1 and CDR2 from the germline V gene are SEHNR and FQNEAQ (reference sequence). CDR3: CASSPVLAGAHYSPLHF. The DNA of the CDR3 is TGTGCCAGCAGCCCTGTGTTGGCAGGGGCCCATTATTCACCCCTCCACTTT.

V usage is TRBV4-1 and J usage is TRBJ2-7; D not resolved. V lost 5 bases and J lost 3, with 11 bases in between. There are 13 residues in the CDR3. Germline assignment: CDR1 MGHRA and CDR2 YSYEKL. In DNA form, the CDR3 reads TGCGCCAGCAGCTTCCGACTGGGCTACGAGCAGTACTTC. It translates to CASSFRLGYEQYF.

This clone was observed once. This chain links TRBV9 with TRBJ1-4, with a weak D call TRBD1 (6 bases). Germline lookup yields CDR1 SGDLS and CDR2 YYNGEE. V was clipped by 5 bases and J by 7 bases, with 18 bases between them. CDR3 size: 15 residues. The CDR3 sequence: CASSAGAQEGEKLFF. The CDR3 DNA reads as TGTGCCAGCAGTGCGGGGGCACAGGAGGGTGAAAAACTGTTTTTT.

V gene TRBV7-2 combines with J gene TRBJ2-1; no firm D call. This CDR3 comprises 12 residues. V lost 1 base to trimming and J lost 6 bases, with 4 bases between them. The V gene's germline CDR1 is SGHTA and CDR2 FQGNSA. The CDR3 spells CASSLDRNEQFF. In DNA form, the CDR3 reads TGTGCCAGCAGCTTAGATCGCAATGAGCAGTTCTTC. Complete variable domain (other parts from reference TRBV7-2 and TRBJ2-1): GAGVSQSPSNKVTEKGKDVELRCDPISGHTALYWYRQSLGQGLEFLIYFQGNSAPDKSGLPSDRFSAERTGGSVSTLTIQRTQQEDSAVYLCASSLDRNEQFFGPGTRLTVL.

This chain connects TRBV6-2 or TRBV6-3 to TRBJ1-5; D ambiguous. CDR3 size: 14 residues. Germline V gene sequence: CDR1 MNHEY, CDR2 SVGEGT. The V end was cut by 3 bases, the J end by 7 bases, with 13 bases between. The CDR3 protein is CASSYLRGGQPQHF. The CDR3 bases are TGTGCCAGCAGTTATCTCCGGGGAGGCCAGCCCCAGCATTTT.

This chain links TRBV4-2 with TRBJ2-1; 13 positions agree with TRBD2. This CDR3 comprises 20 residues. Trimming took 4 bases from V and 0 from J; bases not matched to a gene: 12. From germline, CDR1 is LGHNA and CDR2 YNFKEQ. DNA for the CDR3: TGTGCCAGCAGCCCCGCCATGGGGACTAGCGGGATCAGCTCCTACAATGAGCAGTTCTTC. Translation: CASSPAMGTSGISSYNEQFF.

Only one count was recorded for this clone. This rearrangement joins TRBV11-2 to TRBJ1-1, with 9 positions matching TRBD1. The CDR3 extends over 13 amino acids. Germline lookup yields CDR1 SGHAT and CDR2 FQNNGV. V lost 5 bases and J lost 5; bases outside the gene matches: 3. The CDR3 reads CASSLGQGTEAFF. CDR3 in DNA: TGTGCCAGCAGCCTCGGACAGGGGACTGAAGCTTTCTTT.

This clone has only a few counts. This rearrangement joins TRBV11-1 to TRBJ1-2, with D possibly TRBD1 on 6 matching bases. This CDR3 has 13 residues. The V end was cut by 5 bases, the J end by 9 bases, with 16 bases between. Looked up from germline, CDR1 is SGHAT and CDR2 is FQDESV (reference sequence). The CDR3 is CASSQRTTGRYTF. The CDR3 DNA reads as TGTGCCAGCAGCCAGCGAACAACAGGGCGCTACACCTTC.

This rearrangement joins TRBV28 to TRBJ1-5; D unresolved. Germline CDR1 and CDR2: MDHEN and SYDVKM. The germline V and J ends were trimmed by 5 bases and 0 bases, with 11 bases remaining between them. The CDR3 sequence is 15 residues long. The CDR3 reads CASSSSGYSNQPQHF. The CDR3 bases are TGTGCCAGCAGTAGTTCAGGTTATAGCAATCAGCCCCAGCATTTT.

V gene TRBV2 combines with J gene TRBJ1-1; TRBD1 might be the D (6 bases). The V gene lost 5 bases and the J gene lost 0 bases, with 13 bases spanning the gap. Germline V gene sequence: CDR1 SNHLY, CDR2 FYNNEI. The CDR3 is 15 amino acids. As DNA, the CDR3 is TGTGCCAGCAGTCCGGACAGCCCGATGAACACTGAAGCTTTCTTT. It codes for CASSPDSPMNTEAFF.